The entry below describes one T cell receptor (beta chain). One end of the junction varies from germline; a read error may be responsible. These data originate in a study of blood T cell repertoires in COVID-19. The CDR3 runs to 16 residues. The germline V gene encodes CDR1 MNHNS and CDR2 SASEGT. Authors' methods: Estimation of nucleated cell counts was performed using reference gene primer amplification. Only in-frame clones appear in the TCRdb table, and some are missing; sequencing was by immunoSEQ multiplex PCR. V, J and clone size are those of that table, while D and trimming were read from the DNA. Of tens of thousands of clones listed, approximately 88% are singletons.

Sequenced sample: peripheral blood. This TCR came from a woman over 75 with acute or convalescent COVID-19. The J gene is TRBJ2-5, the V gene TRBV6-1, with 10 positions matching TRBD2. In DNA, the CDR3 is TGTGCCAGCAGCGAAGGACTAGCGGATTACCAAGAGACCCAGTACTTC. Translating gives CASSEGLADYQETQYF.